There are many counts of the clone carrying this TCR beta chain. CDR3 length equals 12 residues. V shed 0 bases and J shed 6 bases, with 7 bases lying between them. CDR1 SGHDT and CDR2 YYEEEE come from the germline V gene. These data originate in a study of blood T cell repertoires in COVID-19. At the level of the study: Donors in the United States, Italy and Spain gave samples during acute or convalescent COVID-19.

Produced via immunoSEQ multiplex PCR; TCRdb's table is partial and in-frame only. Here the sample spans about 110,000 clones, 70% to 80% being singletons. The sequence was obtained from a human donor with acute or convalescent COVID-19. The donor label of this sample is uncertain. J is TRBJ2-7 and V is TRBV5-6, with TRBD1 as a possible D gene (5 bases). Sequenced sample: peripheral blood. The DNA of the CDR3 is TGTGCCAGCAGCTTGGCAGGGTTCGAGCAGTACGTC. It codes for CASSLAGFEQYV.